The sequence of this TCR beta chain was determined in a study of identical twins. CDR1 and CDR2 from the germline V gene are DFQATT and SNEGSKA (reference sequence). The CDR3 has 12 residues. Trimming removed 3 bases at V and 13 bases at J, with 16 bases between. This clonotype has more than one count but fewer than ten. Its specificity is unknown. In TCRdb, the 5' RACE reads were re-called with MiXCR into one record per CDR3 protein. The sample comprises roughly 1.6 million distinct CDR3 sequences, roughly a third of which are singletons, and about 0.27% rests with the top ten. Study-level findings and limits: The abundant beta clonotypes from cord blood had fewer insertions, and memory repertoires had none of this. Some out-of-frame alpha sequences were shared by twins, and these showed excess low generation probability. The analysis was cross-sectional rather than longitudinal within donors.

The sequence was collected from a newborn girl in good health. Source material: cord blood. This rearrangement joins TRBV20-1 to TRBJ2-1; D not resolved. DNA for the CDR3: TGCAGTGCTAGTATCCCCACCACGAGCCAGTTCTTC. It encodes CSASIPTTSQFF.